These 30 T cell receptor beta chains came from one sample sequenced in a study of T cells in localized non-small cell lung cancer. Here immunoSEQ multiplex PCR was the method, and the copy in TCRdb shows in-frame clones only, minus some. The repertoire holds about 82,000 clones, with 60% to 85% as singletons. Sequences were derived from PBMCs, sampled before any cancer treatment. The source of these receptors is a man between 40 and 69 years old with stage II squamous cell lung carcinoma.

The gene calls are TRBV11-2 and TRBJ1-2, with 10 bases aligning to TRBD1. J gave up 10 bases and V 7 bases, and 12 bases lay outside the gene matches. Germline loops: CDR1 SGHAT, CDR2 FQNNGV. The CDR3 is 14 amino acids. CDR3 sequence: CASTPRGTGAFYTF. Here the CDR3 DNA reads TGTGCCAGCACCCCTCGCGGGACAGGGGCGTTCTACACCTTC.

The V and J genes are TRBV5-1 and TRBJ2-1, with TRBD1 identical over 9 bases. Germline CDR1 reads SGHRS; CDR2 reads YFSETQ. J was trimmed by 4 bases and V by 5 bases; bases with no gene match: 7. The CDR3 is made up of 15 amino acids. The CDR3 spells CASRETGGPYNEQFF. In DNA, the CDR3 is TGCGCCAGCAGGGAAACAGGGGGCCCTTACAATGAGCAGTTCTTC.

The CDR3 is CASRGAGEKLFF. The CDR3, as DNA: TGTGCCAGCAGGGGAGCGGGGGAAAAACTGTTTTTT. The chain joins TRBV5-6 to TRBJ1-4; no clear D gene. Germline V gene sequence: CDR1 SGHDT, CDR2 YYEEEE. This CDR3 has 12 residues. Trimming cost V 5 bases and J 8 bases, with 10 bases left between them.

The chain combines TRBV7-3 with TRBJ1-1; no firm D call. The CDR3 has 12 amino acids. Between the trimmed V and J ends, which lost 7 bases and 1 base, there was a span of 7 bases. Germline CDR1 reads SGHTA; CDR2 reads FQGTGA. The CDR3 coding sequence is TGTGCCAGCACCCCAGAGAACACTGAAGCTTTCTTT. It specifies CASTPENTEAFF. The full variable domain, its missing parts supplied by reference TRBV7-3 and TRBJ1-1, is GAGVSQTPSNKVTEKGKYVELRCDPISGHTALYWYRQSLGQGPEFLIYFQGTGAADDSGLPNDRFFAVRPEGSVSTLKIQRTERGDSAVYLCASTPENTEAFFGQGTRLTVV.

This clone appeared a few times. The chain couples TRBV5-1 to TRBJ1-2, with TRBD1 matching 9 bases. The V gene end was trimmed by 0 bases and the J gene end by 8 bases; junction bases not matched to a gene: 5. From germline, CDR1 is SGHRS and CDR2 YFSETQ. CDR3 length equals 14 residues. The CDR3 DNA reads TGCGCCAGCAGCTTGGAGGGACAGGGCACGGGCTACACCTTC. Translated, it gives CASSLEGQGTGYTF.

V gene TRBV7-8 combines with J gene TRBJ1-2, with TRBD1 as a possible D gene (6 bases). The germline CDR1 and CDR2 sequences are SGHVS and FQNEAQ. Trimming shortened V by 5 bases and J by 4 bases, and 11 bases separated the two germline ends. The CDR3 consists of 13 residues. The CDR3 bases are TGTGCCAGCAGCCAGAGACAGGCCTATGGCTACACCTTC. Its translation is CASSQRQAYGYTF.

The rearrangement uses TRBV4-3 and TRBJ2-1; tentatively, D is TRBD2 (7 bases). V shed 6 bases and J shed 7 bases, with 10 bases lying between them. The CDR3 extends over 12 amino acids. CDR1 and CDR2 from the germline V gene are LGHNA and YSLEER. In DNA form, the CDR3 reads TGCGCCAGCAGGGGAGGGGGGAATGAGCAGTTCTTC. It codes for CASRGGGNEQFF.

On this clone itself: Additional DNA sequences in this sample encode the identical CDR3. This chain connects TRBV29-1 to TRBJ2-2; D gene unclear. V lost 7 bases, J lost 1 base, and 22 bases lay in between. CDR3 length: 17 residues. Per germline, CDR1 SQVTM and CDR2 ANQGSEA. The CDR3 bases are TGCAGCGCCCGGACGGGCCCTTGGCGAGAGAACACCGGGGAGCTGTTTTTT. Its protein is CSARTGPWRENTGELFF.

On this clone: One end of the junction fails to match germline, which may point to a read error. Other DNA sequences of this sample code for an identical CDR3. The chain recombines TRBV2 with TRBJ1-2, with D unresolved. From germline, CDR1 is SNHLY and CDR2 FYNNEI. The CDR3 has 10 amino acids. Written as DNA, the CDR3 is TGTGCCAGCAGGAACTATGGTTACACCTTC. Translated, it gives CASRNYGYTF.

The chain is built from TRBV11-2 and TRBJ2-1, with TRBD2 matching 8 bases. Germline V lookup: CDR1 SGHAT, CDR2 FQNNGV. The CDR3 has 16 residues. Losses at the gene ends were 1 base for V and 2 bases for J; bases not matched to a gene: 4. DNA of the CDR3: TGTGCCAGCAGCTTAGGGGGTAGCGGGGCCTACAATGAGCAGTTCTTC. Protein: CASSLGGSGAYNEQFF.

This rearrangement joins TRBV28 to TRBJ1-4; 7 nucleotides agree with TRBD1. The CDR3 sequence is 12 residues long. Germline lookup yields CDR1 MDHEN and CDR2 SYDVKM. V trimming: 10 bases; J trimming: 7 bases; junction bases outside the gene matches: 6. This chain's CDR3 is CATGTASEKLFF. The CDR3, as DNA: TGTGCCACCGGGACAGCCAGTGAAAAACTGTTTTTT. Using reference TRBV28 and TRBJ1-4 for the parts outside the CDR3, the full variable domain is DVKVTQSSRYLVKRTGEKVFLECVQDMDHENMFWYRQDPGLGLRLIYFSYDVKMKEKGDIPEGYSVSREKKERFSLILESASTNQTSMYLCATGTASEKLFFGSGTQLSVL.

The chain recombines TRBV7-6 with TRBJ2-2; 9 positions agree with TRBD2. From germline, CDR1 is SGHVS and CDR2 FNYEAQ. The CDR3 has 16 residues. The junction had 10 bases not matched to a gene; V was cut back by 7 bases and J by 4 bases. Here the CDR3 DNA reads TGTGCCAGCACCAATTTAGCGGGAGTGGTCACCGGGGAGCTGTTTTTT. Its translation: CASTNLAGVVTGELFF.

The chain links TRBV5-1 to TRBJ2-1, with D tentatively TRBD2 (5 bases). Trimming removed 0 bases at V and 7 bases at J, with 14 bases between. The CDR3 has 15 amino acids. Germline values: CDR1 SGHRS, CDR2 YFSETQ. CDR3 coding DNA: TGCGCCAGCAGCTTGGTGGGAGATTCTATAAATGAGCAGTTCTTC. This codes for CASSLVGDSINEQFF.

The CDR3 protein is CASSKQGNTGELFF. For the CDR3, the DNA is TGTGCCAGTAGTAAACAGGGGAACACCGGGGAGCTGTTTTTT. This chain joins TRBV19 and TRBJ2-2; tentatively, D is TRBD1 (6 bases). Germline-derived CDR1 and CDR2 are LNHDA and SQIVND (reference sequence). Trimming pared 4 bases from V and 1 base from J, leaving 7 bases between. The CDR3 loop spans 14 amino acids.

This rearrangement joins TRBV2 to TRBJ2-7; the match to TRBD2 covers 10 bases. After removal of 8 bases from V and 4 bases from J, the junction contained 11 bases not matched to a gene. The CDR3 length is 15 residues. CDR1 is SNHLY and CDR2 is FYNNEI in the germline V gene. The CDR3 nucleotides read TGTGCCAGCCACGAGCTAGCGGGAGATATGTACGAGCAGTACTTC. Protein product: CASHELAGDMYEQYF.

V gene TRBV5-5 combines with J gene TRBJ2-5; D is unclear. Germline V CDR1 and CDR2: SGHKS, YYEKEE (reference sequence). CDR3 length equals 15 residues. V was pared by 5 bases and J by 1 base, with 15 bases between. The CDR3 DNA is TGTGCCAGCAGAGGAGCCCTCCTCGCCCAAGAGACCCAGTACTTC. Residues: CASRGALLAQETQYF.

The V gene is TRBV28, the J gene TRBJ1-4; the match to TRBD1 covers 8 bases. The CDR3 loop spans 17 amino acids. J gave up 1 base and V 11 bases, and 15 bases lay outside the gene matches. Germline CDR1 MDHEN, CDR2 SYDVKM. CDR3 sequence reads: CAGRSRTGPKTNEKLFF. The CDR3 region has the DNA TGTGCCGGTCGGTCGAGGACAGGGCCAAAAACTAATGAAAAACTGTTTTTT.

CDR3 residues: CASSDMEAGKFF. CDR3 DNA: TGTGCCAGCTCCGACATGGAAGCGGGAAAGTTCTTC. The chain recombines TRBV18 with TRBJ2-1; 7 nucleotides match TRBD2. Germline CDR1 and CDR2: KGHSH and LQKENI. Losses at the gene ends were 6 bases for V and 14 bases for J; bases not matched to a gene: 10. The CDR3 loop spans 12 amino acids.

The chain employs TRBV18 and TRBJ2-7; the D call may be TRBD1 or TRBD2 (5 bases each). CDR3 size: 14 residues. Trimming left V 3 bases short and J 7 bases short, with 16 bases between. CDR1 is KGHSH and CDR2 is LQKENI in the germline V gene. CDR3 amino acids: CASSPVSGLGEQYF. Here the CDR3 DNA reads TGTGCCAGCTCACCCGTGTCGGGGCTGGGTGAGCAGTACTTC.

The V call is TRBV5-4, the J call TRBJ1-1; D unresolved. Deletions cut 2 bases from V and 1 base from J, with 6 bases between. The CDR3 length is 13 residues. Germline V gene data show CDR1 as SGHNT and CDR2 as YYREEE (reference sequence). For the CDR3, the DNA is TGTGCCAGCAGCTTAAAACGGAACACTGAAGCTTTCTTT. Translation: CASSLKRNTEAFF.

This clone has a single count. The chain uses TRBV2 and TRBJ1-5, with unresolved D. This CDR3 is 15 amino acids long. From germline, CDR1 is SNHLY and CDR2 FYNNEI. V lost 2 bases to trimming and J lost 1 base, with 9 bases between them. CDR3 in amino acids: CASSEWSPSNQPQHF. CDR3 in DNA: TGTGCCAGCAGTGAATGGTCCCCCAGCAATCAGCCCCAGCATTTT.

Of note for this clone: A junction boundary mismatches the germline segment, possibly from a read error. The chain uses TRBV5-5 and TRBJ1-5; D ambiguous. The CDR3 has 13 residues. Per germline, CDR1 SGHKS and CDR2 YYEKEE (reference sequence). The CDR3 sequence: CASSLISDQPQHF. CDR3 sequence (DNA): TGTGCCAGCAGCTTGATTAGCGATCAGCCCCAGCATTTT.

The chain has TRBV7-9 and TRBJ2-1; D not certain. Germline V CDR1 and CDR2: SEHNR, FQNEAQ (reference sequence). The CDR3 extends over 14 amino acids. Between the trimmed V and J ends, which lost 0 bases and 10 bases, there was a span of 13 bases. The CDR3 DNA reads TGTGCCAGCAGCTTAGCGTTGGTACCACGAGAGCAGTTCTTC. Residues: CASSLALVPREQFF.

The chain links TRBV27 to TRBJ2-2, with 8 bases aligning to TRBD1. Germline lookup yields CDR1 MNHEY and CDR2 SMNVEV (reference sequence). The CDR3 is made up of 15 amino acids. The junction had 7 bases not matched to a gene; V was cut back by 2 bases and J by 8 bases. The CDR3, as DNA: TGTGCCAGCAGTTTACCGTCGACAGGGGTGGGGGAGCTGTTTTTT. This encodes CASSLPSTGVGELFF.

CDR3 coding DNA: TGTGCCAGCAGCACTAGACAGACGAACACCGGGGAGCTGTTTTTT. As protein: CASSTRQTNTGELFF. V is TRBV9 and J is TRBJ2-2, with D perhaps matching TRBD1 or TRBD2 (5 bases each). The ends were cut back, 4 bases at V and 0 bases at J, with 10 bases in the middle. Germline loops: CDR1 SGDLS, CDR2 YYNGEE. The CDR3 consists of 15 residues.

A single count supports this clone. This sequence joins TRBV25-1 and TRBJ2-2, with D perhaps TRBD2 (7 bases). With 6 bases removed from V and 1 base from J, the gap between germline ends came to 12 bases. Germline CDR1 is MGHDK and CDR2 is SYGVNS. The CDR3 is 15 amino acids. The CDR3 sequence is CASSVGGVNTGELFF. CDR3 coding DNA: TGTGCCAGCAGCGTAGGGGGGGTGAACACCGGGGAGCTGTTTTTT.

This clone occurred a few times. The V call is TRBV10-1, the J call TRBJ1-2, with D maybe TRBD1 (5 bases). V lost 4 bases, J lost 4 bases, and 19 bases lay in between. Germline assignment: CDR1 WNHNN and CDR2 SYGVQD (reference sequence). This CDR3 region has 16 residues. CDR3 region: CASSVPLRDGSYGYTF. In DNA, the CDR3 is TGCGCCAGCAGTGTCCCGCTACGGGACGGGAGCTATGGCTACACCTTC.

The rearrangement uses TRBV5-1 and TRBJ1-5; 7 bases align to TRBD1. V gave up 4 bases and J gave up 6 bases; unmatched junction bases: 4. Germline CDR1 reads SGHRS; CDR2 reads YFSETQ. The CDR3 totals 13 residues. The CDR3 loop is CASSPTGLQPQHF. In DNA, the CDR3 is TGCGCCAGCAGCCCGACAGGGCTTCAGCCCCAGCATTTT.

The V gene is TRBV7-3, the J gene TRBJ1-6; no firm D call. Looked up from germline, CDR1 is SGHTA and CDR2 is FQGTGA. The CDR3 contains 14 residues. Trimming pared 5 bases from V and 4 bases from J, leaving 9 bases between. The CDR3 DNA is TGTGCCAGCAGCCCGGGGAAGTATAATTCACCCCTCCACTTT. Its protein product is CASSPGKYNSPLHF.

This chain uses TRBV5-1 with TRBJ2-7; no clear D gene. Trimming cost V 0 bases and J 3 bases, with 13 bases left between them. Germline CDR1 is SGHRS and CDR2 is YFSETQ. This CDR3 region has 15 residues. The DNA of the CDR3 is TGCGCCAGCAGCTTGGAGAGTGGATCATTCTACGAGCAGTACTTC. This encodes CASSLESGSFYEQYF.